This entry lists 26 T cell receptor beta chains sequenced from one sample in a study of T cell changes during pregnancy in multiple sclerosis. The table came from immunoSEQ multiplex PCR; TCRdb's copy has only in-frame clones and leaves some out. The data show about 40,000 clones, 80% to 90% seen once. The source was CD4+ T cells from peripheral blood mononuclear cells, collected in the first trimester of pregnancy. The receptors were gathered from a female donor with multiple sclerosis, enrolled in a pregnancy study.

This chain links TRBV30 with TRBJ1-2; no clear D. Germline V gene sequence: CDR1 GTSNPN, CDR2 SVGIG (reference sequence). This CDR3 comprises 14 residues. Deletions cut 8 bases from V and 3 bases from J, with 19 bases between. The CDR3 is CASREGAIHYGYTF. The CDR3, as DNA: TGTGCCAGCCGGGAGGGAGCCATTCACTATGGCTACACCTTC.

The rearrangement joins TRBV20-1 to TRBJ2-7; the D is unclear. V lost 5 bases to trimming and J lost 1 base, with 6 bases between them. This CDR3 region has 11 residues. CDR1 is DFQATT, CDR2 SNEGSKA, per germline (reference sequence). Here the CDR3 reads CSAFHSYEQYF. The CDR3 DNA reads TGCAGTGCTTTTCATTCCTACGAGCAGTACTTC.

This clone was seen just once. This chain links TRBV9 with TRBJ1-1; D unclear. CDR3 length: 15 residues. Germline lookup yields CDR1 SGDLS and CDR2 YYNGEE. The V and J ends lost 4 bases and 3 bases respectively, with 16 bases between them. This CDR3 reads CASSLAPRRDTEAFF. The CDR3 region has the DNA TGTGCCAGCAGCCTGGCCCCAAGGAGGGACACTGAAGCTTTCTTT.

The CDR3 loop is CASGVFDGSEGYGYTF. The CDR3 DNA is TGTGCCAGCGGGGTATTTGACGGGAGCGAGGGCTATGGCTACACCTTC. This chain uses TRBV5-6 with TRBJ1-2, with unresolved D. V lost 7 bases, J lost 4 bases, and 23 bases lay in between. This CDR3 has 16 amino acids. Germline lookup yields CDR1 SGHDT and CDR2 YYEEEE.

The gene calls are TRBV7-8 and TRBJ2-1; D is unresolved. CDR1 and CDR2 (germline): SGHVS, FQNEAQ. This CDR3 spans 15 amino acids. V was trimmed by 5 bases and J by 5 bases, leaving 16 bases between them. The CDR3 DNA reads as TGTGCCAGCAGCCCCCTGGGCATCAAAAACAATGAGCAGTTCTTC. Its translation is CASSPLGIKNNEQFF.

V is TRBV7-9 and J is TRBJ2-5; D is undetermined. Per germline, CDR1 SEHNR and CDR2 FQNEAQ (reference sequence). There are 15 residues in the CDR3. The V end lost 1 base, the J end lost 3 bases, and 12 bases lay between the germline ends. In nucleotides, the CDR3 is TGTGCCAGCAGCTTAGTCAGTATCGTTGAAGAGACCCAGTACTTC. Protein product: CASSLVSIVEETQYF. Drawing the rest from reference TRBV7-9 and TRBJ2-5, the complete variable domain is DTGVSQNPRHKITKRGQNVTFRCDPISEHNRLYWYRQTLGQGPEFLTYFQNEAQLEKSRLLSDRFSAERPKGSFSTLEIQRTEQGDSAMYLCASSLVSIVEETQYFGPGTRLLVL.

The V call is TRBV11-1, the J call TRBJ2-7, with TRBD1 matching over 9 bases. The V gene end was trimmed by 5 bases and the J gene end by 2 bases; junction bases not matched to a gene: 7. Looked up from germline, CDR1 is SGHAT and CDR2 is FQDESV (reference sequence). The CDR3 contains 15 residues. CDR3 sequence (DNA): TGTGCCAGCAGCCCCCGGACAGGGGAAACCTACGAGCAGTACTTC. Translation gives CASSPRTGETYEQYF. The full variable domain, with the rest looked up from reference TRBV11-1 and TRBJ2-7, is EAEVAQSPRYKITEKSQAVAFWCDPISGHATLYWYRQILGQGPELLVQFQDESVVDDSQLPKDRFSAERLKGVDSTLKIQPAELGDSAMYLCASSPRTGETYEQYFGPGTRLTVT.

J is TRBJ2-7 and V is TRBV30; possible D gene TRBD2, 5 bases. Trimming pared 3 bases from V and 2 bases from J, leaving 11 bases between. Germline V CDR1 and CDR2: GTSNPN, SVGIG (reference sequence). The CDR3 is 13 amino acids. The CDR3 loop is CAWRATGTYEQYF. The CDR3 DNA sequence: TGTGCCTGGAGGGCCACGGGGACCTACGAGCAGTACTTC.

CDR3 region: CATSRGPSGDNEQFF. The CDR3 nucleotides are TGTGCCACCAGCAGAGGGCCTAGCGGGGACAATGAGCAGTTCTTC. This chain joins TRBV15 and TRBJ2-1, with TRBD2 matching 9 bases. Unmatched junction bases numbered 3, after V lost 1 base and J lost 5 bases. Germline CDR1 is LNHNV and CDR2 is YYDKDF (reference sequence). This CDR3 spans 15 amino acids.

This clone has a handful of counts. This chain joins TRBV19 and TRBJ1-5, with 7 bases aligning to TRBD1. The CDR3 spans 15 residues. Trimming cost V 4 bases and J 1 base; bases outside gene matches: 4. Germline-derived CDR1 and CDR2 are LNHDA and SQIVND (reference sequence). CDR3 nucleotides: TGTGCCAGTAGTAGAGGGACAGTGAGCAATCAGCCCCAGCATTTT. Its protein product is CASSRGTVSNQPQHF.

This rearrangement joins TRBV4-2 to TRBJ1-5, with TRBD1 matching 8 bases. The CDR3 is 15 amino acids. V dropped 4 bases and J dropped 3; count of bases not matched to a gene: 5. CDR1 is LGHNA and CDR2 is YNFKEQ in the germline V gene. The CDR3: CASSLGTGDNQPQHF. The DNA for the CDR3 is TGTGCCAGCAGCCTAGGGACAGGAGACAATCAGCCCCAGCATTTT.

This chain uses TRBV7-6 with TRBJ2-3; 7 nucleotides agree with TRBD2. V was pared by 4 bases and J by 4 bases, with 5 bases of the junction left unmatched. The germline gives CDR1 SGHVS, CDR2 FNYEAQ. This CDR3 contains 14 residues. As DNA, the CDR3 is TGTGCCAGCAGCTCGCGGGAGAGCTCAGATACGCAGTATTTT. Protein sequence: CASSSRESSDTQYF.

The rearrangement uses TRBV5-1 and TRBJ2-3; TRBD2 agrees at 7 bases. This CDR3 has 15 amino acids. Germline CDR1 and CDR2: SGHRS and YFSETQ. Germline trimming cut 0 bases from V and 3 bases from J; bases unmatched to any gene: 4. The CDR3 DNA is TGCGCCAGCAGCTTGGCGGGAGGCGTGACAGATACGCAGTATTTT. Residues: CASSLAGGVTDTQYF.

The chain links TRBV30 to TRBJ2-5, with a possible D match to TRBD1 (6 bases). Germline assignment: CDR1 GTSNPN and CDR2 SVGIG (reference sequence). CDR3 size: 15 residues. V dropped 0 bases and J dropped 5 bases, with 16 bases sitting between them. CDR3 amino acids: CAWSVDSGVRETQYF. The DNA of the CDR3 is TGTGCCTGGAGTGTCGACTCAGGGGTACGGGAGACCCAGTACTTC.

This clone was recorded once. The chain has TRBV4-3 and TRBJ2-5; D might be TRBD2 (6 bases). The CDR3 is made up of 12 amino acids. In germline, CDR1 is LGHNA, CDR2 YSLEER. Trimming took off 5 bases at V and 8 bases at J, with 12 bases between the two ends. CDR3 DNA sequence: TGCGCCAGCAGCATCATGGGGGGAACCCAGTACTTC. This sequence encodes CASSIMGGTQYF.

The chain carries TRBV29-1 and TRBJ1-3; TRBD1 matches at 7 bases. V shed 6 bases, J shed 2 bases, and the junction held 7 bases outside the gene matches. The germline V gene encodes CDR1 SQVTM and CDR2 ANQGSEA. This CDR3 is built from 14 residues. In DNA form, the CDR3 reads TGCAGCGTGGGCCGACAGGGTACTGGAAACACCATATATTTT. Its translation: CSVGRQGTGNTIYF.

V is TRBV19 and J is TRBJ1-1; 7 nucleotides line up with TRBD1. The CDR3 is 15 residues long. Germline trimming cut 4 bases from V and 0 bases from J; bases unmatched to any gene: 5. Germline values: CDR1 LNHDA, CDR2 SQIVND (reference sequence). This CDR3 is CASSTAGTVNTEAFF. CDR3 DNA: TGTGCCAGTAGTACAGCCGGGACAGTGAACACTGAAGCTTTCTTT.

This clone was recorded only once. The J gene is TRBJ2-3, the V gene TRBV30; D ambiguous. V gave up 6 bases and J gave up 3 bases, with 16 bases separating them. Per the germline V gene, CDR1 is GTSNPN and CDR2 is SVGIG (reference sequence). The length of the CDR3 is 14 residues. The CDR3 region is CACASLGQTDTQYF. The CDR3 nucleotides read TGTGCCTGTGCTAGTTTAGGCCAAACAGATACGCAGTATTTT. Looking up the rest from reference TRBV30 and TRBJ2-3 gives the full variable domain: SQTIHQWPATLVQPVGSPLSLECTVEGTSNPNLYWYRQAAGRGLQLLFYSVGIGQISSEVPQNLSASRPQDRQFILSSKKLLLSDSGFYLCACASLGQTDTQYFGPGTRLTVL.

This chain connects TRBV15 to TRBJ1-3; D call uncertain. Germline V gene sequence: CDR1 LNHNV, CDR2 YYDKDF (reference sequence). Trimming took off 5 bases at V and 4 bases at J, with 12 bases between the two ends. There are 14 residues in the CDR3. CDR3 sequence: CATSAVGVGNTIYF. The DNA for the CDR3 is TGTGCCACCAGCGCCGTCGGGGTAGGAAACACCATATATTTT.

This clone was detected once. The chain joins TRBV6-6 to TRBJ1-1; D unresolved. Germline values: CDR1 MNHNY, CDR2 SVGAGI (reference sequence). Trimming removed 2 bases at V and 5 bases at J, with 3 bases between. The CDR3 runs to 11 residues. CDR3 sequence reads: CASSYRTEAFF. The DNA for the CDR3 is TGTGCCAGCAGTTACCGGACTGAAGCTTTCTTT.

The chain uses TRBV7-3 and TRBJ2-2; TRBD2 agrees at 9 bases. There are 16 residues in the CDR3. Germline assignment: CDR1 SGHTA and CDR2 FQGTGA. Trimming removed 4 bases from V and 5 bases from J; junction bases left unmatched: 8. CDR3 protein: CASSSSSGAGTGELFF. The CDR3 bases are TGTGCCAGCAGCTCCTCTAGCGGGGCCGGTACCGGGGAGCTGTTTTTT.

This sequence joins TRBV6-5 and TRBJ1-3; maybe TRBD1 (5 bases). Germline V gene sequence: CDR1 MNHEY, CDR2 SVGAGI. V was pared by 5 bases and J by 0 bases, with 11 bases between. The CDR3 has 15 residues. The CDR3 sequence is CASSRAGFSGNTIYF. The CDR3 nucleotides read TGTGCCAGCAGTCGGGCAGGGTTCTCTGGAAACACCATATATTTT.

This chain uses TRBV5-5 with TRBJ2-4, with D possibly matching TRBD2 (6 bases). The CDR3 is made up of 14 amino acids. In germline, CDR1 is SGHKS, CDR2 YYEKEE (reference sequence). Trimming cost V 3 bases and J 8 bases, with 15 bases left between them. In DNA form, the CDR3 reads TGTGCCAGCAGCTGGAGAACCACGGGAGACATTCAGTACTTC. This encodes CASSWRTTGDIQYF.

The rearrangement uses TRBV5-6 and TRBJ1-6; maybe TRBD1 (6 bases). This CDR3 is built from 16 residues. V gave up 2 bases and J gave up 6 bases, with 15 bases separating them. Germline CDR1 SGHDT, CDR2 YYEEEE. The CDR3 loop reads CASSFFDRNVNSPLHF. The CDR3 DNA is TGTGCCAGCAGCTTCTTTGACAGGAACGTTAATTCACCCCTCCACTTT.

The rearrangement links TRBV7-2 to TRBJ2-7; D remains ambiguous. Germline CDR1 SGHTA, CDR2 FQGNSA. The ends were cut back, 4 bases at V and 3 bases at J, with 7 bases in the middle. The CDR3 length is 12 residues. The CDR3 DNA reads as TGTGCCAGCAGCTCATCCGGCTACGAGCAGTACTTC. Encoded protein: CASSSSGYEQYF.

This chain joins TRBV6-4 and TRBJ2-2; 8 bases are a match to TRBD1. The V gene's germline CDR1 is MRHNA and CDR2 SNTAGT. The junction had 6 bases not matched to a gene; V was cut back by 5 bases and J by 7 bases. The CDR3 covers 14 residues. DNA of the CDR3: TGTGCCAGCAGTCCCGGGACAGGCGGCGGGGAGCTGTTTTTT. The encoded protein is CASSPGTGGGELFF.